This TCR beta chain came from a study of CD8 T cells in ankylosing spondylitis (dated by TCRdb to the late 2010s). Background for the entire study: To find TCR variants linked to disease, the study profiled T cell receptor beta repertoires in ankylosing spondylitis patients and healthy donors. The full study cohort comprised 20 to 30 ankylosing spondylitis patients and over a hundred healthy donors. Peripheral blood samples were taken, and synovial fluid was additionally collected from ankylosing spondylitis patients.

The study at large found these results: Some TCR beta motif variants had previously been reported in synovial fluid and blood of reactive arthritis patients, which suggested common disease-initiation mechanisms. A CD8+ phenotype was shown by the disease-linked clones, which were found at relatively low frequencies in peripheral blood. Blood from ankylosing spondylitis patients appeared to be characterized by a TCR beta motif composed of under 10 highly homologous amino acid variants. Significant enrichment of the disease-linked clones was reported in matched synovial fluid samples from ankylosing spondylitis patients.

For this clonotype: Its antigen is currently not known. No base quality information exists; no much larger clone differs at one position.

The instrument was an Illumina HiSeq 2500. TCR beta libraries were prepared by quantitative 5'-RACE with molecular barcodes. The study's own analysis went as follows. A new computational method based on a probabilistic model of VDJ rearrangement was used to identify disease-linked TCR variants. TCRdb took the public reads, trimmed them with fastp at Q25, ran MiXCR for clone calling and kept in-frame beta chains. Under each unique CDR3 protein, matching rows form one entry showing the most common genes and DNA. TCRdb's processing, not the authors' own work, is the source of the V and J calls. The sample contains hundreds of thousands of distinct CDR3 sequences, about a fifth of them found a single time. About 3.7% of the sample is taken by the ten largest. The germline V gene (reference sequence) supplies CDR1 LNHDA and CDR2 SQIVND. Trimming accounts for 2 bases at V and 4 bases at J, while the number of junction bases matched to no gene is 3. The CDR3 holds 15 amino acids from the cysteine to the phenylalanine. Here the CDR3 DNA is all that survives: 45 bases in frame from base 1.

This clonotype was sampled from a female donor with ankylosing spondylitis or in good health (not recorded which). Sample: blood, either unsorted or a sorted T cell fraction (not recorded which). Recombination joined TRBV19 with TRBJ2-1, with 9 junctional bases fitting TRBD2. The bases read TGTGCCAGTAGTATACGTCTAGCGGGGTACAATGAGCAGTTCTTC. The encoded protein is CASSIRLAGYNEQFF.